This T cell receptor beta chain was captured by sequencing in a study of T cell changes during pregnancy in multiple sclerosis. Assay: immunoSEQ multiplex PCR; the TCRdb copy retains only in-frame clones and omits some. Found here are tens of thousands of clones, about 92% of them singletons; the top ten hold 2% to 2.5%. The TCR comes from a female donor with multiple sclerosis, enrolled in a pregnancy study. The specimen comprised peripheral blood, sampled after pregnancy.

CDR3 sequence reads: CASSPLKGQGANYGYTF. The DNA of the CDR3 is TGTGCCAGCTCACCACTCAAGGGACAGGGCGCTAACTATGGCTACACCTTC. This chain joins TRBV18 and TRBJ1-2; 9 nucleotides align to TRBD1. The germline gives CDR1 KGHSH, CDR2 LQKENI. This CDR3 is 17 amino acids long. The trim removed 1 base at V and 0 bases at J, leaving 6 bases unmatched.